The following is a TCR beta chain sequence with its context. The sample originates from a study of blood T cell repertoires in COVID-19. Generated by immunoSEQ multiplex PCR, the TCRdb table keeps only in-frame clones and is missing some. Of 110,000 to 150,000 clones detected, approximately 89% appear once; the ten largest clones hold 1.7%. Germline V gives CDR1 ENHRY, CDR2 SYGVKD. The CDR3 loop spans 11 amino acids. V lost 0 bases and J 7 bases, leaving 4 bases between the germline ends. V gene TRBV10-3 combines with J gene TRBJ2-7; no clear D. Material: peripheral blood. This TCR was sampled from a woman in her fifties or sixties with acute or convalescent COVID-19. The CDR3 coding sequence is TGTGCCATCAGTGAGTCCTCGGAGCAGTACTTC. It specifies CAISESSEQYF.